These 26 T cell receptor beta chains share one sample of origin, sequenced in a study of cytomegalovirus exposure and HLA in healthy donors. PCR amplification relied on 60 Vbeta primers (plus 13 Jbeta primers). Libraries were prepared by immunoSEQ multiplex PCR; TCRdb keeps only in-frame clonotypes and omits some of them. The table counts around 100,000 clones; more than 0.5% lies in the top ten. Sequenced material: PBMCs. The receptors shown here come from a man in his fifties or sixties in good health and CMV-seronegative.

The V and J genes are TRBV30 and TRBJ1-2; possibly TRBD1 for D (6 bases). V was pared by 0 bases and J by 8 bases, with 19 bases between. Germline CDR1 and CDR2: GTSNPN and SVGIG (reference sequence). CDR3 length: 15 amino acids. CDR3 protein: CAWSVLWPGESGYTF. In nucleotides, the CDR3 is TGTGCCTGGAGTGTACTGTGGCCAGGGGAATCGGGCTACACCTTC.

This chain uses TRBV29-1 with TRBJ2-7; 10 bases map to TRBD2. The germline gives CDR1 SQVTM, CDR2 ANQGSEA. The V and J ends lost 3 bases and 7 bases, in that order; junction bases with no gene match: 6. CDR3 size: 13 residues. This chain's CDR3 is CSVDTSGDREQYF. In DNA, the CDR3 is TGCAGCGTTGATACTAGCGGGGATCGGGAGCAGTACTTC.

This chain connects TRBV19 to TRBJ1-6, with TRBD1 matching 9 bases. Trimming removed 7 bases from V and 6 bases from J; junction bases left unmatched: 7. This CDR3 spans 15 amino acids. Germline V gene sequence: CDR1 LNHDA, CDR2 SQIVND (reference sequence). The CDR3: CASTSWDRVNSPLHF. Here the CDR3 DNA reads TGTGCCAGTACCTCTTGGGACAGGGTTAATTCACCCCTCCACTTT.

The chain has TRBV6-5 and TRBJ1-1, with 7 bases matching TRBD1. With V trimmed by 4 bases and J by 0 bases, 5 bases remained unmatched. The CDR3 runs 15 residues. From germline, CDR1 is MNHEY and CDR2 SVGAGI. CDR3 in amino acids: CASSSGQVMNTEAFF. The CDR3 bases are TGTGCCAGCAGTTCTGGACAGGTCATGAACACTGAAGCTTTCTTT.

CDR3 bases: TGTGCCAGCAGCTTAAGAGGGACTGGGAACACTGAAGCTTTCTTT. Translating gives CASSLRGTGNTEAFF. This rearrangement joins TRBV7-8 to TRBJ1-1, with a weak D call TRBD1 (5 bases). The length of the CDR3 is 15 residues. Germline values: CDR1 SGHVS, CDR2 FQNEAQ. The ends were cut back, 2 bases at V and 1 base at J, with 11 bases in the middle. Variable domain in full (rest from reference TRBV7-8 and TRBJ1-1): GAGVSQSPRYKVAKRGQDVALRCDPISGHVSLFWYQQALGQGPEFLTYFQNEAQLDKSGLPSDRFFAERPEGSVSTLKIQRTQQEDSAVYLCASSLRGTGNTEAFFGQGTRLTVV.

This chain joins TRBV7-2 and TRBJ2-1; TRBD1 aligns across 7 bases. Trimming cost V 4 bases and J 6 bases; bases outside gene matches: 6. Germline V gene data show CDR1 as SGHTA and CDR2 as FQGNSA. This CDR3 region has 14 residues. The CDR3 spells CASSYRDSLNEQFF. The CDR3 DNA is TGTGCCAGCAGCTACCGGGACAGCCTCAATGAGCAGTTCTTC.

V gene TRBV25-1 combines with J gene TRBJ1-6, with a possible D match to TRBD1 (6 bases). Trimming took off 6 bases at V and 5 bases at J, with 8 bases between the two ends. The CDR3 has 13 amino acids. Germline V gene lookup returns CDR1 MGHDK and CDR2 SYGVNS. CDR3 sequence: CASRDSNNSPLHF. CDR3 sequence (DNA): TGTGCCAGCAGGGACAGCAATAATTCACCCCTCCACTTT.

The chain joins TRBV7-2 to TRBJ1-5; 9 bases agree with TRBD1. Germline loops: CDR1 SGHTA, CDR2 FQGNSA. V was clipped by 0 bases and J by 4 bases; unmatched bases: 10. This CDR3 has 18 residues. The CDR3 here is CASSLAPHRGQKNQPQHF. The DNA for the CDR3 is TGTGCCAGCAGCTTAGCCCCGCACAGGGGGCAAAAGAATCAGCCCCAGCATTTT. The whole variable domain, filled in from reference TRBV7-2 and TRBJ1-5, reads GAGVSQSPSNKVTEKGKDVELRCDPISGHTALYWYRQSLGQGLEFLIYFQGNSAPDKSGLPSDRFSAERTGGSVSTLTIQRTQQEDSAVYLCASSLAPHRGQKNQPQHFGDGTRLSIL.

A note on this clone: The same CDR3 can be traced to other DNA sequences in this sample. This chain links TRBV29-1 with TRBJ2-3, with D unresolved. The length of the CDR3 is 12 residues. Between the trimmed V and J ends, which lost 3 bases and 6 bases, there was a span of 10 bases. Per germline, CDR1 SQVTM and CDR2 ANQGSEA. For the CDR3, the DNA is TGCAGCGTTGATAGCAGTTGGGATACGCAGTATTTT. This sequence encodes CSVDSSWDTQYF.

J is TRBJ1-1 and V is TRBV27; 9 bases are a match to TRBD1. Germline V lookup: CDR1 MNHEY, CDR2 SMNVEV (reference sequence). The CDR3 is 15 residues long. Unmatched junction bases numbered 8, after V lost 4 bases and J lost 5 bases. The CDR3 DNA sequence: TGTGCCAGCAGTTCACCGGACAGGGGAAGAACTGAAGCTTTCTTT. This gives the protein CASSSPDRGRTEAFF.

The genes are TRBV6-6 and TRBJ2-1; weak D call: TRBD1 (7 bases). The CDR3 has 12 residues. V was shortened by 6 bases and J by 10 bases, with 13 bases between the two germline ends. The germline CDR1 and CDR2 sequences are MNHNY and SVGAGI (reference sequence). CDR3 nucleotides: TGTGCCAGCAGCCCCAGGGGGGCCGAGCAGTTCTTC. Protein: CASSPRGAEQFF.

The chain uses TRBV9 and TRBJ2-2; 7 bases fit TRBD1. Germline CDR1 and CDR2: SGDLS and YYNGEE. CDR3 length equals 14 residues. With V trimmed by 3 bases and J by 2 bases, 1 base remained unmatched. CDR3 coding DNA: TGTGCCAGCAGCGGGGACAGCAACACCGGGGAGCTGTTTTTT. Amino acids: CASSGDSNTGELFF.

This chain uses TRBV30 with TRBJ2-5, with TRBD1 matching 8 bases. Germline lookup yields CDR1 GTSNPN and CDR2 SVGIG (reference sequence). V lost 5 bases, J lost 11 bases, and 13 bases stayed unmatched. This CDR3 is 13 amino acids long. CDR3 protein: CAWGTQGEWEQYF. The CDR3 nucleotides read TGTGCCTGGGGGACACAGGGGGAATGGGAGCAGTACTTC.

Here the CDR3 reads CASSRDRTDTQYF. Written as DNA, the CDR3 is TGTGCCAGCAGTCGGGACAGGACAGATACGCAGTATTTT. The gene calls are TRBV2 and TRBJ2-3; 8 positions match TRBD1. Germline V gene data show CDR1 as SNHLY and CDR2 as FYNNEI. This CDR3 is 13 amino acids long. With 5 bases clipped from V and 3 bases from J, the junction kept 1 base outside the gene matches. Full variable domain (rest looked up from reference TRBV2 and TRBJ2-3): EPEVTQTPSHQVTQMGQEVILRCVPISNHLYFYWYRQILGQKVEFLVSFYNNEISEKSEIFDDQFSVERPDGSNFTLKIRSTKLEDSAMYFCASSRDRTDTQYFGPGTRLTVL.

The chain employs TRBV6-1 and TRBJ1-6, with 7 positions matching TRBD1. Germline lookup yields CDR1 MNHNS and CDR2 SASEGT. V was clipped by 2 bases and J by 14 bases; unmatched bases: 6. This CDR3 has 13 residues. CDR3 protein: CASSEQGGPSLHF. The CDR3 DNA reads as TGTGCCAGCAGTGAACAGGGGGGCCCATCCCTCCACTTT.

V gene TRBV5-1 combines with J gene TRBJ1-2; D remains ambiguous. CDR1 is SGHRS and CDR2 is YFSETQ in the germline V gene. Trimming took off 0 bases at V and 3 bases at J, with 9 bases between the two ends. This CDR3 is built from 14 residues. DNA for the CDR3: TGCGCCAGCAGCTTGGAGGCCGGGGACTATGGCTACACCTTC. Protein sequence: CASSLEAGDYGYTF.

This chain connects TRBV11-2 to TRBJ2-5; 11 bases fit TRBD2. V was pared by 3 bases and J by 5 bases, with 5 bases of the junction left unmatched. The germline V gene encodes CDR1 SGHAT and CDR2 FQNNGV. The CDR3 contains 15 residues. The CDR3 protein is CASSFTSGSGETQYF. CDR3 nucleotides: TGTGCCAGCAGCTTTACTAGCGGGAGTGGGGAGACCCAGTACTTC.

V gene TRBV7-6 combines with J gene TRBJ2-5, with no clear D. The length of the CDR3 is 12 residues. Germline CDR1 and CDR2: SGHVS and FNYEAQ. Trimming took 2 bases from V and 4 from J, leaving 5 bases between them. CDR3 loop: CASSLRGETQYF. CDR3 in DNA: TGTGCCAGCAGCTTAAGAGGAGAGACCCAGTACTTC.

V and J are TRBV10-2 and TRBJ2-3; 8 positions agree with TRBD2. CDR1 WSHSY and CDR2 SAAADI come from the germline V gene. V lost 8 bases to trimming and J lost 2 bases; unmatched junction nucleotides: 12. The CDR3 extends over 16 amino acids. The CDR3 loop is CASVRGLAGFTDTQYF. The DNA of the CDR3 is TGCGCCAGCGTGAGAGGGCTAGCGGGCTTCACAGATACGCAGTATTTT.

This chain connects TRBV9 to TRBJ2-1; TRBD1 aligns across 10 bases. The germline CDR1 and CDR2 sequences are SGDLS and YYNGEE. V was pared by 3 bases and J by 6 bases, with 3 bases of the junction left unmatched. The CDR3 runs 14 residues. CDR3: CASSERDRGNEQFF. The CDR3 DNA follows: TGTGCCAGCAGCGAGAGGGACAGGGGCAATGAGCAGTTCTTC.

The genes are TRBV13 and TRBJ2-2; 9 nucleotides line up with TRBD2. Germline assignment: CDR1 PRHDT and CDR2 FYEKMQ (reference sequence). The CDR3 loop spans 17 amino acids. The V gene end was trimmed by 5 bases and the J gene end by 2 bases; junction bases not matched to a gene: 9. The DNA for the CDR3 is TGTGCCAGCAGCCCCTGGGGACTAGCTAGCAACACCGGGGAGCTGTTTTTT. Encoded protein: CASSPWGLASNTGELFF.

The chain is built from TRBV5-1 and TRBJ1-6; 8 bases line up with TRBD1. The germline CDR1 and CDR2 sequences are SGHRS and YFSETQ. CDR3 length: 17 amino acids. The V segment lost 3 bases and the J segment 5 bases; nucleotides outside the gene matches: 10. The CDR3 reads CASSSTYQGADNSPLHF. CDR3 coding DNA: TGCGCCAGCAGCTCCACCTACCAGGGGGCTGATAATTCACCCCTCCACTTT. Full variable domain (outside the CDR3, taken from reference TRBV5-1 and TRBJ1-6): KAGVTQTPRYLIKTRGQQVTLSCSPISGHRSVSWYQQTPGQGLQFLFEYFSETQRNKGNFPGRFSGRQFSNSRSEMNVSTLELGDSALYLCASSSTYQGADNSPLHFGNGTRLTVT.

The J gene is TRBJ1-1, the V gene TRBV9, with no clear D. Germline V gene data show CDR1 as SGDLS and CDR2 as YYNGEE. This CDR3 is 15 amino acids long. Trimming stripped 1 base from V and 2 bases from J, with 12 bases between. The CDR3 sequence: CASSVRGTENTEAFF. CDR3 bases: TGTGCCAGCAGCGTACGGGGAACAGAAAACACTGAAGCTTTCTTT.

V is TRBV4-3 and J is TRBJ1-2, with D unclear. From germline, CDR1 is LGHNA and CDR2 YSLEER. There are 15 residues in the CDR3. V shed 4 bases and J shed 2 bases, with 14 bases lying between them. CDR3 nucleotide sequence: TGCGCCAGCAGCCCGAAAGTTCAGGAAAACTATGGCTACACCTTC. The encoded protein is CASSPKVQENYGYTF.

The V and J genes are TRBV11-2 and TRBJ1-3; the D is unclear. CDR1 and CDR2 (germline): SGHAT, FQNNGV. The CDR3 is made up of 15 amino acids. Trimming shortened V by 1 base and J by 2 bases, and 9 bases separated the two germline ends. CDR3 loop: CASSLGQSPGNTIYF. The CDR3 DNA reads TGTGCCAGCAGCTTAGGTCAGTCTCCTGGAAACACCATATATTTT.

This chain uses TRBV11-3 with TRBJ2-7; 8 bases map to TRBD2. V dropped 3 bases and J dropped 2; count of bases not matched to a gene: 6. Germline V gives CDR1 SGHNT, CDR2 YENEEA. This CDR3 comprises 15 residues. CDR3 DNA: TGTGCCAGCAGCTTTTCAAGCGGGAGCGCCTACGAGCAGTACTTC. Its translation: CASSFSSGSAYEQYF.